The 25 T cell receptor beta chains listed next were all sequenced from one sample in a study of T cells after yellow fever vaccination. TCRdb ran MiXCR on the 5' RACE reads and lists one entry per CDR3 protein. The sample contains 250,000 to 350,000 distinct CDR3 sequences, about 10% of which appear only once. The sequencing here drew on CD4+ T cells sorted from PBMCs, taken 5 days after the yellow fever booster vaccination. The receptors derive from a man younger than 35 who received the YFV17D yellow fever vaccine.

The rearrangement uses TRBV12-3 or TRBV12-4 and TRBJ2-1, with 7 bases lining up with TRBD1. The CDR3 consists of 16 residues. J lost 9 bases, V lost 7 bases, and 18 bases had no gene match. CDR3 DNA sequence: TGTGCCAGCACTCCCAGGGGTGGGACAGCCTTTAGTGAGCAGTTCTTC. Translating it yields CASTPRGGTAFSEQFF.

The chain recombines TRBV29-1 with TRBJ1-3; TRBD1 might be the D (5 bases). V lost 3 bases, J lost 0 bases, and 12 bases lay in between. This CDR3 contains 15 residues. Germline V CDR1 and CDR2: SQVTM, ANQGSEA. The CDR3 coding sequence is TGCAGCGTTGATGGGCAGGGCTACTCTGGAAACACCATATATTTT. It translates to CSVDGQGYSGNTIYF.

This clonotype was observed many times. The chain has TRBV7-2 and TRBJ2-7, with D hard to call. This CDR3 comprises 15 residues. Trimming shortened V by 1 base and J by 0 bases, and 10 bases separated the two germline ends. Per germline, CDR1 SGHTA and CDR2 FQGNSA. CDR3 bases: TGTGCCAGCAGCTTAGACTTAGTAAGCTCCTACGAGCAGTACGTC. This sequence encodes CASSLDLVSSYEQYV.

This chain joins TRBV10-3 and TRBJ2-7; 7 nucleotides agree with TRBD2. The CDR3 spans 14 residues. Per germline, CDR1 ENHRY and CDR2 SYGVKD. V lost 2 bases and J lost 2; bases outside the gene matches: 3. The CDR3 DNA is TGTGCCATCAGTGAGGCTAGCGGCCCCTACGAGCAGTACGTC. The encoded protein is CAISEASGPYEQYV.

V usage is TRBV6-1 and J usage is TRBJ1-5; D is undetermined. The CDR3 runs 12 residues. The germline V and J ends were trimmed by 6 bases and 1 base, with 4 bases remaining between them. CDR1 is MNHNS, CDR2 SASEGT, per germline. The CDR3 here is CASRVSNQPQHF. The CDR3, as DNA: TGTGCCAGCAGGGTAAGCAATCAGCCCCAGCATTTT.

The chain carries TRBV4-1 and TRBJ1-5; TRBD1 might be the D (6 bases). Trimming left V 3 bases short and J 15 bases short, with 18 bases between. The CDR3 runs 13 residues. Germline CDR1 MGHRA, CDR2 YSYEKL. The CDR3 DNA reads TGCGCCAGCAGCCAGGAAGGAAGGAGGGGGTTGCATTTT. Its translation: CASSQEGRRGLHF.

The chain has TRBV5-5 and TRBJ2-3; 8 bases line up with TRBD1. Germline CDR1 SGHKS, CDR2 YYEKEE (reference sequence). V shed 4 bases and J 2 bases; nucleotides not matched to a gene: 6. The CDR3 runs to 15 residues. CDR3 DNA: TGTGCCAGCAGCCGGGGGACAGGCCCCACAGATACGCAGTATTTT. Translating gives CASSRGTGPTDTQYF.

The rearrangement uses TRBV7-3 and TRBJ1-1; no firm D call. Germline V gene sequence: CDR1 SGHTA, CDR2 FQGTGA. The CDR3 contains 13 residues. Trimming took 1 base from V and 3 from J, leaving 6 bases between them. CDR3 DNA: TGTGCCAGCAGCTTAATCCGGGACACTGAAGCTTTCTTT. It yields the protein CASSLIRDTEAFF. The full variable domain, its missing parts supplied by reference TRBV7-3 and TRBJ1-1, is GAGVSQTPSNKVTEKGKYVELRCDPISGHTALYWYRQSLGQGPEFLIYFQGTGAADDSGLPNDRFFAVRPEGSVSTLKIQRTERGDSAVYLCASSLIRDTEAFFGQGTRLTVV.

The chain carries TRBV5-5 and TRBJ1-4, with D perhaps matching TRBD1 (5 bases). Germline V gene data show CDR1 as SGHKS and CDR2 as YYEKEE (reference sequence). V lost 5 bases and J 8 bases, leaving 13 bases between the germline ends. The CDR3 has 13 residues. The CDR3 region is CASSQGLSEKLFF. The DNA for the CDR3 is TGTGCCAGCAGTCAGGGACTGTCCGAAAAACTGTTTTTT.

The genes are TRBV4-3 and TRBJ1-6, with a tentative D call TRBD1 (5 bases). CDR3 length: 16 amino acids. V lost 1 base and J 7 bases, leaving 14 bases between the germline ends. Per the germline V gene, CDR1 is LGHNA and CDR2 is YSLEER. The chain's CDR3 is CASSQGGGRGNSPLHF. The CDR3 nucleotides are TGCGCCAGCAGCCAAGGTGGGGGACGGGGAAATTCACCCCTCCACTTT.

The chain carries TRBV4-2 and TRBJ2-1; 8 bases match TRBD2. The CDR3 totals 16 residues. Germline CDR1 is LGHNA and CDR2 is YNFKEQ. V shed 0 bases, J shed 9 bases, and the junction held 10 bases outside the gene matches. Written as DNA, the CDR3 is TGTGCCAGCAGCCAAGATATCGGGGGGGGGCAACTTGAGCAGTTCTTC. This translates into CASSQDIGGGQLEQFF.

In regard to this clonotype: It may be a read error: a sequence one base away is much more abundant. This rearrangement joins TRBV7-2 to TRBJ2-1; TRBD2 might be the D (5 bases). Germline lookup yields CDR1 SGHTA and CDR2 FQGNSA. This CDR3 contains 12 residues. The CDR3 spells CASSPSLAEQVF. The CDR3, as DNA: TGTGCCAGCAGCCCTAGCCTTGCTGAGCAGGTCTTC.

This clonotype has a handful of counts. The V and J genes are TRBV7-9 and TRBJ2-7; TRBD1 aligns across 9 bases. The CDR3 length is 12 residues. Germline loops: CDR1 SEHNR, CDR2 FQNEAQ (reference sequence). Trimming cost V 5 bases and J 9 bases; bases outside gene matches: 5. The CDR3 DNA is TGTGCCAGCAGCCAACAGGGGGCCGGGCAGTACTTC. This translates into CASSQQGAGQYF.

This clonotype was detected only a few times. This chain connects TRBV3-1 to TRBJ2-3, with 12 bases identical to TRBD2. V shed 3 bases and J 2 bases; nucleotides not matched to a gene: 3. The germline CDR1 and CDR2 sequences are LGHDT and YNNKEL (reference sequence). CDR3 length: 16 amino acids. The CDR3, as DNA: TGTGCCAGCAGCCACGGACTAGCGGGGAACACAGATACGCAGTATTTT. Amino acid sequence: CASSHGLAGNTDTQYF.

Concerning this clonotype itself: This could be a read error, since a much larger clone is one nucleotide away. This chain uses TRBV4-3 with TRBJ1-4; the D is unclear. The CDR3 runs to 16 residues. Germline V gives CDR1 LGHNA, CDR2 YSLEER. The DNA for the CDR3 is TGCGCCAACAGCCAAGATCCCCGGACGGCGAATGAAAAACTGTTTTTT. Its translation is CANSQDPRTANEKLFF.

This chain links TRBV3-1 with TRBJ1-3, with TRBD1 matching over 7 bases. The V gene's germline CDR1 is LGHDT and CDR2 YNNKEL (reference sequence). The length of the CDR3 is 15 residues. The junction had 8 bases not matched to a gene; V was cut back by 5 bases and J by 4 bases. Here the CDR3 DNA reads TGTGCCAGCAGCGGGTCCCGGGACAGAGGAAACACCATATATTTT. Translating gives CASSGSRDRGNTIYF.

CDR3 in amino acids: CASSSRTSGGVSETQYF. The CDR3 region has the DNA TGCGCCAGCAGCTCCAGGACTAGCGGGGGAGTAAGCGAGACCCAGTACTTC. The chain recombines TRBV5-1 with TRBJ2-5, with 13 nucleotides matching TRBD2. Germline CDR1 reads SGHRS; CDR2 reads YFSETQ. After removal of 3 bases from V and 5 bases from J, the junction contained 10 bases not matched to a gene. The CDR3 runs 17 residues.

This clonotype was seen a few times. V usage is TRBV5-1 and J usage is TRBJ2-5; a weak D match, TRBD1 (6 bases). CDR1 and CDR2 from the germline V gene are SGHRS and YFSETQ. This CDR3 spans 14 amino acids. V gave up 4 bases and J gave up 1 base, with 11 bases separating them. CDR3: CASSEQGFQETQYF. CDR3 sequence (DNA): TGCGCCAGCAGCGAACAGGGCTTCCAAGAGACCCAGTACTTC.

This clonotype was detected ten times or more. The rearrangement links TRBV5-4 to TRBJ2-7; 7 bases are a match to TRBD2. V was pared by 4 bases and J by 7 bases, with 5 bases of the junction left unmatched. The germline V gene encodes CDR1 SGHNT and CDR2 YYREEE (reference sequence). This CDR3 region has 12 residues. The DNA of the CDR3 is TGTGCCAGCAGCATCGACGGGAGGGAGCAGTACTTC. Its translation: CASSIDGREQYF.

This clonotype was counted a few times. The chain carries TRBV20-1 and TRBJ2-7; 9 bases agree with TRBD1. Germline CDR1 and CDR2: DFQATT and SNEGSKA (reference sequence). The ends lost 5 bases at V and 3 bases at J; junction bases unmatched: 5. The CDR3 runs 13 residues. CDR3 protein: CSASGQGYYEQYF. The CDR3, as DNA: TGCAGTGCTTCGGGACAGGGATACTACGAGCAGTACTTC.

The rearrangement uses TRBV28 and TRBJ2-7; possible D gene TRBD1, 5 bases. The V end was cut by 3 bases, the J end by 7 bases, with 10 bases between. CDR1 and CDR2 (germline): MDHEN, SYDVKM. The CDR3 length is 12 residues. The CDR3 region is CASSLYRREQYF. In DNA, the CDR3 is TGTGCCAGCAGTTTGTACAGGAGAGAGCAGTACTTC.

This clonotype was picked up many times. This sequence joins TRBV5-4 and TRBJ2-3, with D perhaps TRBD1 or TRBD2 (5 bases each). The V gene lost 7 bases and the J gene lost 2 bases, with 5 bases spanning the gap. Germline-derived CDR1 and CDR2 are SGHNT and YYREEE (reference sequence). The CDR3 covers 11 residues. As DNA, the CDR3 is TGTGCCAGCGGGACCACAGATACGCAGTATTTT. It translates to CASGTTDTQYF.

This clonotype was counted many times. V is TRBV5-1 and J is TRBJ2-7; 8 bases fit TRBD1. This CDR3 has 14 residues. V gave up 1 base and J gave up 3 bases; unmatched junction bases: 3. The germline V gene encodes CDR1 SGHRS and CDR2 YFSETQ. CDR3 sequence reads: CASSLQGADYEQYF. Here the CDR3 DNA reads TGCGCCAGCAGCTTGCAGGGGGCCGACTACGAGCAGTACTTC.

V usage is TRBV5-1 and J usage is TRBJ2-5; TRBD2 matches 14 bases. This CDR3 comprises 15 residues. Germline-derived CDR1 and CDR2 are SGHRS and YFSETQ. V lost 7 bases and J lost 5; bases outside the gene matches: 7. CDR3 bases: TGCGCCAGCTCGACTAGCGGGGGGGCAGAGGAGACCCAGTACTTC. Its protein product is CASSTSGGAEETQYF.

This clonotype has a handful of counts. V usage is TRBV9 and J usage is TRBJ2-5, with a weak D call TRBD2 (6 bases). This CDR3 has 14 amino acids. Trimming shortened V by 1 base and J by 5 bases, and 12 bases separated the two germline ends. Germline CDR1 and CDR2: SGDLS and YYNGEE. CDR3 sequence (DNA): TGTGCCAGCAGCGTAAACCCTAGCGCGGAGACCCAGTACTTC. Amino acids: CASSVNPSAETQYF.